The rows below give T cell receptor beta chains drawn from one sample of a study of blood T cell repertoires in COVID-19. Produced via immunoSEQ multiplex PCR; TCRdb's table is partial and in-frame only. The data show under 200,000 clones, with 70% to 90% seen just once and around 6.5% held by the top ten. The sample comprised peripheral blood. The receptors originated from a woman older than 75 in a cohort sampled during active or convalescent COVID-19. CDR3s include the opening cysteine and the closing phenylalanine or tryptophan. The D gene is left open where the match is weak. The listing skips clone size in some rows; elsewhere it reads once, few, many or a size class.

>-|-|TRBJ1-4|TRBV27
CASSSRGAWGDEKLFF
TGTGCCAGCAGCAGCAGGGGAGCTTGGGGTGATGAAAAACTGTTTTTT
>-|-|TRBJ2-2|TRBV5-1
CASRLTGELFF
TGCGCCAGCAGACTCACCGGGGAGCTGTTTTTT
>-|-|TRBJ2-1|TRBV11-3
CASSLDEQGRPGDEQFF
TGTGCCAGCAGCTTAGATGAACAAGGGCGGCCCGGGGATGAGCAGTTCTTC
>-|-|TRBJ1-2|TRBV5-4
CASSLVASNSNYGYTF
TGTGCCAGCAGCTTGGTGGCCAGTAATTCTAACTATGGCTACACCTTC
>-|TRBD2|TRBJ2-2|TRBV10-2
CASTPGLAGVTGELFF
TGCGCCAGCACCCCGGGACTAGCGGGAGTTACCGGGGAGCTGTTTTTT
>-|TRBD1|TRBJ2-7|TRBV3-1/TRBV3-2
CASSQPGQGYEQYF
TGTGCCAGCAGCCAGCCGGGACAGGGTTACGAGCAGTACTTC
>-|TRBD1|TRBJ1-2|TRBV30
CAWSETGGAMGGYTF
TGTGCCTGGAGTGAAACAGGGGGCGCAATGGGAGGCTACACCTTC
>-|TRBD2|TRBJ2-7|TRBV11-2
CASSPSSGGPYEQYF
TGTGCCAGCAGCCCATCTAGCGGGGGTCCCTACGAGCAGTACTTC
>once|TRBD2|TRBJ2-7|TRBV2
CASNELAGFYEQYF
TGTGCCAGCAACGAACTAGCGGGGTTCTACGAGCAGTACTTC
>-|TRBD1|TRBJ1-3|TRBV7-9
CASQGADGNTIYF
TGTGCCAGCCAGGGGGCGGATGGAAACACCATATATTTT
>-|TRBD1|TRBJ2-5|TRBV7-9
CASSSGQGEETQYF
TGTGCCAGCAGCTCTGGACAGGGCGAAGAGACCCAGTACTTC
>-|-|TRBJ1-2|TRBV4-2
CASSQAQTEAYGYTF
TGTGCCAGCAGCCAAGCCCAAACCGAGGCCTATGGCTACACCTTC
>-|-|TRBJ2-7|TRBV9
CASSVAIASSYEQYF
TGTGCCAGCAGCGTAGCCATAGCTAGCTCCTACGAGCAGTACTTC
>-|-|TRBJ1-1|TRBV6-6
CASSYLGRVNTEAFF
TGTGCCAGCAGTTACTTGGGCAGGGTGAACACTGAAGCTTTCTTT
>-|TRBD1|TRBJ1-2|TRBV23-1
CASSQDRDYGYTF
TGCGCCAGCAGTCAAGACAGGGACTATGGCTACACCTTC
>-|TRBD1|TRBJ1-2|TRBV5-1
CASSLDGGQGYGYTF
TGCGCCAGCAGCTTGGACGGGGGACAGGGGTATGGCTACACCTTC
>-|-|TRBJ1-5|TRBV30
CAWSVLTTDQPQHF
TGTGCCTGGAGTGTATTGACAACCGATCAGCCCCAGCATTTT
>-|-|TRBJ2-7|TRBV7-2
CASQQGIISYEQYF
TGTGCCAGCCAACAGGGAATAATCTCCTACGAGCAGTACTTC
>-|TRBD1|TRBJ1-1|TRBV5-1
CASSLGGGGNTEAFF
TGCGCCAGCAGCTTGGGAGGGGGCGGGAACACTGAAGCTTTCTTT
>-|TRBD1|TRBJ1-6|TRBV28
CASSLSRDRRSPLHF
TGTGCCAGCAGTCTCTCTAGGGACAGGCGGTCACCCCTCCACTTT
>-|-|TRBJ2-1|TRBV5-1
CASSLGAPHNEQFF
TGCGCCAGCAGCTTGGGGGCCCCCCACAATGAGCAGTTCTTC
>-|TRBD1|TRBJ2-5|TRBV29-1
CSVERGQGETQYF
TGCAGCGTTGAAAGGGGGCAGGGCGAGACCCAGTACTTC
>-|TRBD1|TRBJ1-5|TRBV18
CASSPFGGQGTSNQPQHF
TGTGCCAGCTCACCTTTCGGGGGACAGGGGACATCAAATCAGCCCCAGCATTTT
>-|-|TRBJ2-1|TRBV6-5
CASSYRRQTIGNEQFF
TGTGCCAGCAGTTACCGCCGGCAGACTATCGGCAATGAGCAGTTCTTC
>-|-|TRBJ1-5|TRBV27
CASSLSPREGNQPQHF
TGTGCCAGCAGTTTATCCCCCAGGGAGGGCAATCAGCCCCAGCATTTT
>-|TRBD1|TRBJ1-2|TRBV5-1
CASSAGQAVGGYTF
TGCGCCAGCAGCGCAGGACAGGCCGTGGGTGGCTACACCTTC
>-|-|TRBJ1-6|TRBV24-1
CATSDVDRNSPLHF
TGTGCCACCAGTGATGTCGACAGGAATTCACCCCTCCACTTT
>-|-|TRBJ2-1|TRBV5-5
CASSISAFPYNEQFF
TGTGCCAGCAGCATTAGCGCGTTTCCCTACAATGAGCAGTTCTTC
>-|TRBD1|TRBJ1-1|TRBV6-5
CASSYGGQRNTEAFF
TGTGCCAGCAGTTACGGGGGACAGAGAAACACTGAAGCTTTCTTT
>-|TRBD2|TRBJ2-1|TRBV9
CASSPLAGRYNEQFF
TGTGCCAGCAGCCCCCTAGCGGGACGTTACAATGAGCAGTTCTTC
>-|TRBD1|TRBJ1-3|TRBV6-5
CASRLGTAPGNTIYF
TGTGCCAGCAGGCTCGGGACAGCTCCTGGAAACACCATATATTTT
>-|TRBD1|TRBJ1-6|TRBV10-3
CAIKRDRDSPLHF
TGTGCCATCAAACGGGACAGGGACTCACCCCTCCACTTT
>-|TRBD1|TRBJ1-1|TRBV18
CASSLRGTEAFF
TGTGCCAGCTCGCTCAGGGGGACTGAAGCTTTCTTT
>once|TRBD1|TRBJ1-1|TRBV2
CASRGDRDHTEAFF
TGTGCCAGCAGAGGGGACAGGGACCACACTGAAGCTTTCTTT
>-|-|TRBJ2-6|TRBV7-8
CASSLVRGQSSGANVLTF
TGTGCCAGCAGCTTAGTTAGGGGTCAATCCTCTGGGGCCAACGTCCTGACTTTC
>-|-|TRBJ1-6|TRBV3-1/TRBV3-2
CASSQQRGSPLHF
TGTGCCAGCAGCCAACAACGGGGATCACCCCTCCACTTT
>-|-|TRBJ1-1|TRBV10-3
CAIGGNTEAFF
TGTGCCATAGGCGGGAACACTGAAGCTTTCTTT
>-|TRBD1|TRBJ1-5|TRBV5-6
CASSWRTGQPQHF
TGTGCCAGCAGCTGGCGGACAGGGCAGCCCCAGCATTTT
>-|-|TRBJ2-3|TRBV6-5
CASSYTYRAADTQYF
TGTGCCAGCAGTTACACATACAGGGCGGCAGATACGCAGTATTTT
>once|TRBD1|TRBJ2-7|TRBV7-9
CASRPGTASYEQYF
TGTGCCAGCAGACCCGGGACAGCGTCCTACGAGCAGTACTTC
>-|-|TRBJ1-5|TRBV24-1
CATSDSYSNQPQHF
TGTGCCACCAGTGATTCGTATAGCAATCAGCCCCAGCATTTT
>-|TRBD2|TRBJ2-1|TRBV10-1
CASSATSDRGNEQFF
TGCGCCAGCAGTGCTACTAGCGACCGGGGCAATGAGCAGTTCTTC
>-|-|TRBJ1-1|TRBV10-3
CAISRDPTREAFF
TGTGCCATCTCCCGGGATCCCACCCGAGAAGCTTTCTTT
>-|-|TRBJ1-1|TRBV5-1
CASNLLATRNTEAFF
TGCGCCAGCAACCTACTCGCAACCCGAAACACTGAAGCTTTCTTT
>-|-|TRBJ1-5|TRBV3-1/TRBV3-2
CASSQDLADLNQPQHF
TGTGCCAGCAGCCAAGATCTTGCGGATCTCAATCAGCCCCAGCATTTT